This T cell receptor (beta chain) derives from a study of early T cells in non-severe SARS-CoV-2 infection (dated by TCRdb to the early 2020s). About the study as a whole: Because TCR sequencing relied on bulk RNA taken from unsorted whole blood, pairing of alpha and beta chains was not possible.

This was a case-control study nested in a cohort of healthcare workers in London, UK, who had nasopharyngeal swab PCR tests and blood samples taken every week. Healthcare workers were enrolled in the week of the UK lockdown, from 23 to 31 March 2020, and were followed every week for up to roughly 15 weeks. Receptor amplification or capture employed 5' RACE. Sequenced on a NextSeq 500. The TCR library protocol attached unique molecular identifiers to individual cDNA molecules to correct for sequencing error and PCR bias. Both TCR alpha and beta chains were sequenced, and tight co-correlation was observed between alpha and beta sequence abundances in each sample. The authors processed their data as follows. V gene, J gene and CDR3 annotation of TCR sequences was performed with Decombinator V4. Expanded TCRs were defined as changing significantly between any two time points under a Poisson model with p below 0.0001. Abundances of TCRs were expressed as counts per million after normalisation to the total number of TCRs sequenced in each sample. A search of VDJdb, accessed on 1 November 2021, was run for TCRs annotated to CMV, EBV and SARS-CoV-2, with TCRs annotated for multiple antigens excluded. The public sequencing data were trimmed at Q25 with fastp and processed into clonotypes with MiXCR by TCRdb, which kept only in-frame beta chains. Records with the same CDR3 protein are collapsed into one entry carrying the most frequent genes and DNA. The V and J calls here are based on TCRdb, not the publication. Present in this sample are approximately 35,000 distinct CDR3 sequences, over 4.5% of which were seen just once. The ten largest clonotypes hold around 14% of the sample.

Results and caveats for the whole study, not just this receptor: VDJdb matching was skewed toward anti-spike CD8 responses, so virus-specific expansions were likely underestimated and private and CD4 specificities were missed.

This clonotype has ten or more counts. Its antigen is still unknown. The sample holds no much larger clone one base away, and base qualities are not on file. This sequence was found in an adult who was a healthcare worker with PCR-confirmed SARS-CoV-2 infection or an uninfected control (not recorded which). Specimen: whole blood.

The DNA sequence is as follows: TGCGCCAGCAGCTTGGCCGGGGTTAATTCACCCCTCCACTTT. This codes for CASSLAGVNSPLHF. The chain links TRBV5-1 with TRBJ1-6, with no confidently assigned D gene. CDR1 SGHRS and CDR2 YFSETQ are derived from the germline V gene. The CDR3, from cysteine to phenylalanine, totals 14 residues. Of the read, only the CDR3 DNA is kept; its 42 bases are in frame from base 1. Relative to germline, V is 0 bases shorter and J is 6 bases shorter, with 7 bases between their ends.